Listed here is a single T cell receptor (beta chain). The antigen remains unidentified. V lost 3 bases and J lost 6, with 7 bases in between. The germline CDR1 and CDR2 sequences are SGHRS and YFSETQ. This CDR3 is built from 11 residues. The source of the sample is a study of prognosis after radiotherapy for stage I lung cancer. Overall study: Patient ages ran from about 50 to 95, with a median of roughly 77 years, and the group had some 13 men and about 6 women. Of the patients, seven had squamous cell carcinoma and about a dozen had adenocarcinoma tumors.

Overall study findings and caveats: Patients who developed distant metastases had lower Shannon entropy after stereotactic body radiation therapy.

With two-round multiplex PCR, TCR beta CDR3 sequences were amplified from genomic DNA. The first round of PCR was done with primers that matched each TRBV and TRBJ gene. TCRdb re-derived calls from the multiplex PCR reads in MiXCR, one entry per CDR3 protein. The sample contains around 13,000 distinct CDR3 sequences, 43% of which appear only once. The source is a donor aged 50 or older with non-small cell lung cancer. V and J are TRBV5-1 and TRBJ2-7, with D perhaps TRBD1 (5 bases). This material consisted of PBMCs, taken before or after stereotactic body radiation therapy (not recorded which). DNA of the CDR3: TGCGCCAGCAGCTGGCAGGGCGAGCAGTACTTC. Protein: CASSWQGEQYF.